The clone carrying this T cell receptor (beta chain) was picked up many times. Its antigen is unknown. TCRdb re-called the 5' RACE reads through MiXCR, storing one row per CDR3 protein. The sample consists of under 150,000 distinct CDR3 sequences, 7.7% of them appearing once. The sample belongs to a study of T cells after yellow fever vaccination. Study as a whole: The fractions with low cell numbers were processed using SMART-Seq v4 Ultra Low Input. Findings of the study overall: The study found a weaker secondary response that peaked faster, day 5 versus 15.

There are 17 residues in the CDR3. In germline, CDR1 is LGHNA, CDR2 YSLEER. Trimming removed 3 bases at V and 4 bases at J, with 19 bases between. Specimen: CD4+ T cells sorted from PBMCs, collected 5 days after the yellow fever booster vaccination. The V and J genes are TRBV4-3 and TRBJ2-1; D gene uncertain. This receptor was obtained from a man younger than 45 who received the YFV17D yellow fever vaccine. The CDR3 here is CASSHIARFVGYNEQFF. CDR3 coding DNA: TGCGCCAGCAGCCACATCGCGAGGTTTGTTGGGTACAATGAGCAGTTCTTC.